Below, 18 T cell receptor beta chains from the same sample are listed, as sequenced in a study of cytomegalovirus exposure and HLA in healthy donors. Primers: 60 Vbeta forward and 13 Jbeta reverse. Method: immunoSEQ multiplex PCR; TCRdb's copy keeps in-frame clones and lacks some. The table includes about 130,000 clones, more than 15% detected once. The sample taken for sequencing was PBMCs. Every receptor here comes from a female donor in good health and CMV-seropositive.

This clone came up a few times. V and J are TRBV7-2 and TRBJ2-3; D may be TRBD2 (6 bases). Germline-derived CDR1 and CDR2 are SGHTA and FQGNSA. Trimming took 2 bases from V and 0 from J, leaving 18 bases between them. CDR3 length: 18 amino acids. The CDR3 coding sequence is TGTGCCAGCAGCTTATCTGTATACGGCGGGGCGAGCACAGATACGCAGTATTTT. It yields the protein CASSLSVYGGASTDTQYF.

The J gene is TRBJ1-3, the V gene TRBV5-6, with D maybe TRBD1 (6 bases). V dropped 3 bases and J dropped 0 bases, with 16 bases sitting between them. The germline CDR1 and CDR2 sequences are SGHDT and YYEEEE. The CDR3 length is 17 residues. The DNA for the CDR3 is TGTGCCAGCAGCTCGGACAGTATCCGATTCTCTGGAAACACCATATATTTT. Residues: CASSSDSIRFSGNTIYF.

The rearrangement uses TRBV7-2 and TRBJ2-3, with TRBD1 matching 9 bases. CDR3 size: 14 residues. The V and J ends lost 4 bases and 11 bases, in that order; junction bases with no gene match: 10. Germline lookup yields CDR1 SGHTA and CDR2 FQGNSA. CDR3 DNA sequence: TGTGCCAGCAGCTCCTTCTCGGGACAGGGTGTGCAGTATTTT. Translated, it gives CASSSFSGQGVQYF.

This chain uses TRBV9 with TRBJ2-7; 9 nucleotides align to TRBD1. The germline V gene has CDR1 SGDLS and CDR2 YYNGEE. The CDR3 has 14 residues. V gave up 4 bases and J gave up 2 bases; unmatched junction bases: 4. Here the CDR3 reads CASSPDRGPYEQYF. Written as DNA, the CDR3 is TGTGCCAGCAGCCCGGACAGGGGCCCCTACGAGCAGTACTTC.

The CDR3 sequence is CAWSVWGLSAYNSPLHF. The CDR3 DNA reads TGTGCCTGGAGTGTATGGGGACTCAGCGCCTATAATTCACCCCTCCACTTT. The rearrangement joins TRBV30 to TRBJ1-6; TRBD1 might be the D (5 bases). Germline values: CDR1 GTSNPN, CDR2 SVGIG (reference sequence). V dropped 0 bases and J dropped 2 bases, with 14 bases sitting between them. The CDR3 extends over 17 amino acids. The full variable domain, its missing parts supplied by reference TRBV30 and TRBJ1-6, is SQTIHQWPATLVQPVGSPLSLECTVEGTSNPNLYWYRQAAGRGLQLLFYSVGIGQISSEVPQNLSASRPQDRQFILSSKKLLLSDSGFYLCAWSVWGLSAYNSPLHFGNGTRLTVT.

V is TRBV5-1 and J is TRBJ1-1; possibly TRBD1 for D (5 bases). V was shortened by 0 bases and J by 5 bases, with 11 bases between the two germline ends. Looked up from germline, CDR1 is SGHRS and CDR2 is YFSETQ. The CDR3 is 14 amino acids. The CDR3 reads CASSLEARATEAFF. The CDR3 DNA follows: TGCGCCAGCAGCTTGGAGGCCAGGGCGACTGAAGCTTTCTTT.

The V call is TRBV2, the J call TRBJ2-5; no definite D call. Germline V gene sequence: CDR1 SNHLY, CDR2 FYNNEI. The CDR3 is 11 residues long. The V and J ends lost 7 bases and 3 bases respectively, with 6 bases between them. The CDR3 DNA sequence: TGTGCCAGCACACAGAAAGAGACCCAGTACTTC. This codes for CASTQKETQYF. The complete variable domain, with remaining parts taken from reference TRBV2 and TRBJ2-5, reads EPEVTQTPSHQVTQMGQEVILRCVPISNHLYFYWYRQILGQKVEFLVSFYNNEISEKSEIFDDQFSVERPDGSNFTLKIRSTKLEDSAMYFCASTQKETQYFGPGTRLLVL.

The rearrangement uses TRBV28 and TRBJ2-1; possible D gene TRBD2, 5 bases. Trimming removed 3 bases from V and 8 bases from J, with 11 bases in between. Germline loops: CDR1 MDHEN, CDR2 SYDVKM. The CDR3 is 13 amino acids. The CDR3 DNA follows: TGTGCCAGCAGTTTCGCGCGGGCCGATGAGCAGTTCTTC. It specifies CASSFARADEQFF.

The chain joins TRBV4-2 to TRBJ2-7, with D hard to call. Trimming cost V 0 bases and J 3 bases, with 9 bases left between them. In germline, CDR1 is LGHNA, CDR2 YNFKEQ. The CDR3 loop spans 14 amino acids. CDR3 coding DNA: TGTGCCAGCAGCCAAGAGTGGCCAGGCTACGAGCAGTACTTC. Translation: CASSQEWPGYEQYF.

The V and J genes are TRBV15 and TRBJ2-1; maybe TRBD1 (7 bases). V dropped 2 bases and J dropped 0 bases, with 23 bases sitting between them. CDR1 and CDR2 (germline): LNHNV, YYDKDF (reference sequence). The CDR3 totals 20 residues. CDR3 amino acids: CATSRTRGRGPTHSYNEQFF. Here the CDR3 DNA reads TGTGCCACCAGCAGAACAAGGGGGCGGGGTCCGACGCACTCCTACAATGAGCAGTTCTTC.

J is TRBJ2-7 and V is TRBV6-1; D ambiguous. The length of the CDR3 is 15 residues. Trimming cost V 9 bases and J 2 bases, with 20 bases left between them. Germline V lookup: CDR1 MNHNS, CDR2 SASEGT. The CDR3 sequence: CASFLVPTSTYEQYF. In DNA, the CDR3 is TGTGCCAGTTTTCTCGTCCCTACCTCGACCTACGAGCAGTACTTC.

This clone turned up a few times. The rearrangement links TRBV6-1 to TRBJ2-5; D perhaps matches TRBD2 (5 bases). V dropped 7 bases and J dropped 5 bases, with 17 bases sitting between them. Germline V CDR1 and CDR2: MNHNS, SASEGT. This CDR3 region has 14 residues. CDR3 sequence: CASTSPRVVETQYF. The CDR3 coding sequence is TGTGCCAGCACCTCTCCGAGGGTGGTGGAGACCCAGTACTTC.

The chain combines TRBV29-1 with TRBJ2-5, with 10 bases that match TRBD1. The J call may be mistaken, given a closer DNA end match to TRBJ2-7. Germline CDR1 and CDR2: SQVTM and ANQGSEA. This CDR3 has 14 residues. CDR3 amino acids: CSVRQGAGAYEQYF. In nucleotides, the CDR3 is TGCAGCGTGCGACAGGGGGCAGGGGCCTACGAGCAGTACTTC.

The chain links TRBV10-3 to TRBJ1-2, with 9 bases aligning to TRBD1. The V segment lost 0 bases and the J segment 3 bases; nucleotides outside the gene matches: 11. The CDR3 covers 18 residues. Germline lookup yields CDR1 ENHRY and CDR2 SYGVKD. The CDR3 nucleotides are TGTGCCATCAGTGAGTCGGGGACAGGGACATGGCGGGACTATGGCTACACCTTC. Translating it yields CAISESGTGTWRDYGYTF.

This clone was seen a few times. The CDR3 region is CASREEGYEQYF. The CDR3 DNA reads TGTGCCTCCCGAGAGGAGGGCTACGAGCAGTACTTC. The chain carries TRBV2 and TRBJ2-7, with TRBD2 as a possible D gene (6 bases). CDR3 length: 12 residues. Trimming left V 11 bases short and J 3 bases short, with 14 bases between. Germline CDR1 SNHLY, CDR2 FYNNEI.

This clone was seen more than once but under ten times. The chain combines TRBV27 with TRBJ1-4, with TRBD1 matching over 7 bases. V was clipped by 4 bases and J by 4 bases; unmatched bases: 12. Germline lookup yields CDR1 MNHEY and CDR2 SMNVEV (reference sequence). The CDR3 has 17 amino acids. CDR3 residues: CASSSSTGWGDNEKLFF. The CDR3, as DNA: TGTGCCAGCAGTTCGTCGACAGGGTGGGGGGATAATGAAAAACTGTTTTTT.

This chain joins TRBV29-1 and TRBJ1-1; TRBD1 is a possible D gene (5 bases). This CDR3 is built from 14 residues. Trimming removed 0 bases from V and 6 bases from J, with 14 bases in between. The germline V gene has CDR1 SQVTM and CDR2 ANQGSEA. CDR3 sequence: CSVEDRRVGPEAFF. The CDR3 DNA is TGCAGCGTTGAAGATCGCAGGGTTGGCCCTGAAGCTTTCTTT.

The chain joins TRBV19 to TRBJ2-7; TRBD2 matches 9 bases. The V and J ends lost 3 bases and 2 bases, in that order; junction bases with no gene match: 2. This CDR3 contains 14 residues. From germline, CDR1 is LNHDA and CDR2 SQIVND (reference sequence). CDR3 nucleotide sequence: TGTGCCAGTAGTATTGCGGGGGGGCCCTACGAGCAGTACTTC. Its translation is CASSIAGGPYEQYF. Together with reference TRBV19 and TRBJ2-7, the CDR3 gives the full variable domain: DGGITQSPKYLFRKEGQNVTLSCEQNLNHDAMYWYRQDPGQGLRLIYYSQIVNDFQKGDIAEGYSVSREKKESFPLTVTSAQKNPTAFYLCASSIAGGPYEQYFGPGTRLTVT.